A selection of T cell receptor beta chains follows, all from one sample in a study of cytomegalovirus exposure and HLA in healthy donors. Libraries were prepared by immunoSEQ multiplex PCR; TCRdb keeps only in-frame clonotypes and omits some of them. The sample lists about 120,000 clones; roughly three quarters were seen once. The source material was PBMCs. The receptors originated from a man in his thirties or forties in good health and CMV-seropositive. CDR3s include the opening cysteine and the closing phenylalanine or tryptophan. Each record gives: J gene, V gene, D gene, clone size, CDR3 DNA, CDR3 protein. A D gene is named only where the DNA matches it firmly. Clone size appears in some rows only: once, few, many, or a class for an expanded clone.

TRBJ2-7 | TRBV28 | NA | few | TGTGCCAGCACCTTAGGAGGGCCCTACGAGCAGTACTTC | CASTLGGPYEQYF
TRBJ2-7 | TRBV5-6 | NA | NA | TGTGCCAGCAGCTTGGGACTCGAGCAGTACTTC | CASSLGLEQYF
TRBJ2-3 | TRBV5-6 | NA | NA | TGTGCCAGCAGCCCCCTTTACGGAGGCACAGATACGCAGTATTTT | CASSPLYGGTDTQYF
TRBJ2-5 | TRBV7-8 | TRBD1 | NA | TGTGCCAGCAGAGACAGGGTGGGGCAAGAGACCCAGTACTTC | CASRDRVGQETQYF
TRBJ2-7 | TRBV27 | NA | NA | TGTGCCAGCAGTTTATCAGTAGGGGGTAACTACGAGCAGTACTTC | CASSLSVGGNYEQYF
TRBJ2-7 | TRBV27 | NA | NA | TGTGCCAGCATCTTCCGGGACTCCCTCTACGAGCAGTACTTC | CASIFRDSLYEQYF
TRBJ2-2 | TRBV7-3 | NA | NA | TGTGCCAGCAGCCCCGGTGGGCAATACACCGGGGAGCTGTTTTTT | CASSPGGQYTGELFF
TRBJ2-7 | TRBV4-1 | TRBD2 | NA | TGCGCCAGCAGCCAAGAAAGAGTAGCGGGAGTTCCCGAGCAGTACTTC | CASSQERVAGVPEQYF
TRBJ1-5 | TRBV27 | NA | NA | TGTGCCAGCAGTTCCACCGGGGGTCCCGTGGGGCCCCAGCATTTT | CASSSTGGPVGPQHF
TRBJ2-7 | TRBV27 | TRBD2 | NA | TGTGCCAGCAGTTTCCGGACTAGCGGGAGTGGCGAGCAGTACTTC | CASSFRTSGSGEQYF
TRBJ1-5 | TRBV5-8 | TRBD1 | NA | TGTGCCAGCAGCTTAAAATCCAGGGGGTTTTATCAGCCCCAGCATTTT | CASSLKSRGFYQPQHF
TRBJ2-1 | TRBV27 | NA | NA | TGTGCCAGCGGTCCAGACAGAAAGCACAATGAGCAGTTCTTC | CASGPDRKHNEQFF
TRBJ1-4 | TRBV11-2 | TRBD1 | NA | TGTGCCAGCAGCCGTTTTCCCAACAGGGGGTTAGGTGAAAAACTGTTTTTT | CASSRFPNRGLGEKLFF
TRBJ1-1 | TRBV29-1 | TRBD1 | NA | TGCAGCGTTGAAGATCGTAGGGACAGGGTGTACAGTGAAGCTTTCTTT | CSVEDRRDRVYSEAFF
TRBJ2-7 | TRBV18 | NA | NA | TGTGCCAGCTCACCACCTAGAGGTATTCAGTACTTC | CASSPPRGIQYF
TRBJ2-3 | TRBV29-1 | TRBD2 | NA | TGCAGCGGGGGGACTAGCGGACCGAGCACAGATACGCAGTATTTT | CSGGTSGPSTDTQYF
TRBJ2-7 | TRBV9 | TRBD1 | NA | TGTGCCAGCAGCGTAGACCAGGGGGCCTACGAGCAGTACTTC | CASSVDQGAYEQYF
TRBJ1-2 | TRBV7-2 | NA | NA | TGTGCCAGCAGCTCCGTTAGTATCGAGCTAAACTATGGCTACACCTTC | CASSSVSIELNYGYTF
TRBJ2-7 | TRBV28 | NA | NA | TGTGCCAGCAGTTCAGGACAGCAAGACGAGCAGTACTTC | CASSSGQQDEQYF
TRBJ2-1 | TRBV27 | NA | NA | TGTGCCAGCAGTTTAGAGCTAGATTTATTTGGCAATGAGCAGTTCTTC | CASSLELDLFGNEQFF
TRBJ2-7 | TRBV25-1 | NA | NA | TGTGCCAGCAGTGAATGGGCCCCTGACAACTCCTACGAGCAGTACTTC | CASSEWAPDNSYEQYF
TRBJ2-3 | TRBV19 | NA | NA | TGTGCCAGTAGTAAGGAGCCACTGGGTACGCAGTATTTT | CASSKEPLGTQYF
TRBJ2-7 | TRBV7-6 | NA | few | TGTGCCAGCACTCCTTTTAGGTGGGACAAGGATAACTACGAGCAGTACTTC | CASTPFRWDKDNYEQYF
TRBJ2-2 | TRBV10-2 | TRBD1 | NA | TGCGCCAGCAGTGACAGTTCGACAGGGGGTAACACCGGGGAGCTGTTTTTT | CASSDSSTGGNTGELFF